The 7 T cell receptor beta chains below all came from one sample that was sequenced in a study of CD8+ T cells in alopecia areata. The authors extracted RNA and reverse transcribed it into cDNA as the sequencing template. Profiled with immunoSEQ multiplex PCR; TCRdb holds only in-frame clones, not every one. This sample has approximately 150,000 clones; around 62% occur once, and the top ten carry 35% to 40%. Sequenced: CD8+ T cells sorted from blood. The receptors here all came from a human donor in good health.

V usage is TRBV11-2 and J usage is TRBJ1-2, with TRBD1 as a possible D gene (6 bases). The germline V gene has CDR1 SGHAT and CDR2 FQNNGV. The CDR3 extends over 14 amino acids. Deletions cut 5 bases from V and 2 bases from J, with 12 bases between. This CDR3 reads CASSLPGGNYGYTF. The CDR3 nucleotides read TGTGCCAGCAGCCTCCCTGGGGGCAACTATGGCTACACCTTC.

CDR3 in DNA: TGTGCCAGCAGCTTATCCCTCAGCAGGGGGGTTCACACTGAAGCTTTCTTT. This translates into CASSLSLSRGVHTEAFF. The chain recombines TRBV7-3 with TRBJ1-1; 7 bases agree with TRBD1. V shed 2 bases, J shed 3 bases, and the junction held 12 bases outside the gene matches. CDR1 is SGHTA and CDR2 is FQGTGA in the germline V gene. This CDR3 is 17 amino acids long.

This clone showed up just a few times. V is TRBV28 and J is TRBJ2-7; 9 nucleotides agree with TRBD2. Trimming cost V 3 bases and J 0 bases; bases outside gene matches: 12. The CDR3 has 18 residues. From germline, CDR1 is MDHEN and CDR2 SYDVKM. The CDR3 region is CASSFMASGTENSYEQYF. The CDR3 region has the DNA TGTGCCAGCAGTTTTATGGCTAGCGGGACTGAAAACTCCTACGAGCAGTACTTC.

This clone has just a few counts. Different DNA sequences within this sample yield the same CDR3. This rearrangement joins TRBV28 to TRBJ1-5; possible D gene TRBD1, 6 bases. V dropped 6 bases and J dropped 1 base, with 19 bases sitting between them. Germline CDR1 reads MDHEN; CDR2 reads SYDVKM. This CDR3 has 17 residues. CDR3: CASSLHDTGRSNQPQHF. The CDR3, as DNA: TGTGCCAGCAGCCTGCACGACACAGGGCGAAGCAATCAGCCCCAGCATTTT.

The V gene is TRBV5-6, the J gene TRBJ2-7; the D gene is possibly TRBD1 (6 bases). CDR1 is SGHDT, CDR2 YYEEEE, per germline. The CDR3 is 13 amino acids. Trimming left V 4 bases short and J 4 bases short, with 12 bases between. The CDR3 DNA follows: TGTGCCAGCAGCCTCGGACAGATATACGAGCAGTACTTC. It yields the protein CASSLGQIYEQYF.

The chain links TRBV4-1 to TRBJ2-7; D possibly corresponds to TRBD2 (5 bases). The V end was cut by 0 bases, the J end by 5 bases, with 8 bases between. There are 13 residues in the CDR3. CDR1 is MGHRA and CDR2 is YSYEKL in the germline V gene. In DNA form, the CDR3 reads TGCGCCAGCAGCCAAGAACGGCGGGACGAGCAGTACTTC. This sequence encodes CASSQERRDEQYF.

This chain uses TRBV7-9 with TRBJ1-2; maybe TRBD1 (6 bases). Trimming pared 4 bases from V and 8 bases from J, leaving 23 bases between. Germline V gene lookup returns CDR1 SEHNR and CDR2 FQNEAQ (reference sequence). The CDR3 extends over 16 amino acids. The CDR3 sequence is CASSSRTRWGLKGYTF. The CDR3 region has the DNA TGTGCCAGCAGCTCTCGGACTCGCTGGGGGCTGAAGGGCTACACCTTC. Drawing the rest from reference TRBV7-9 and TRBJ1-2, the complete variable domain is DTGVSQNPRHKITKRGQNVTFRCDPISEHNRLYWYRQTLGQGPEFLTYFQNEAQLEKSRLLSDRFSAERPKGSFSTLEIQRTEQGDSAMYLCASSSRTRWGLKGYTFGSGTRLTVV.